This is a list of T cell receptor beta chains from one sample in a study of neoadjuvant anti-PD-1 for oral cavity cancer. Produced via immunoSEQ multiplex PCR; TCRdb's table is partial and in-frame only. The sample has around 12,000 clones; 50% to 75% are singletons. This material consisted of PBMCs, taken before nivolumab (anti-PD-1) treatment. All receptors derive from a person between 40 and 85 years old with oral cavity squamous cell carcinoma. Both conserved end residues are part of each CDR3. A D gene is named only where the DNA matches it firmly. Not every row has a clone size; where given, it reads once, few, many or a size class.

clone_size j_call d_call v_call cdr3_aa cdr3_nt
- TRBJ2-1 TRBD2 TRBV7-8 CASSPSFSGSSYNEQFF TGTGCCAGCAGCCCATCGTTTAGCGGGAGCTCCTACAATGAGCAGTTCTTC
few TRBJ2-7 - TRBV6-6 CASSFVGISSYEQYF TGTGCCAGCAGTTTCGTCGGGATAAGCTCCTACGAGCAGTACTTC
- TRBJ2-3 - TRBV30 CAWSRREKDTQYF TGTGCCTGGAGTAGGAGGGAGAAAGATACGCAGTATTTT
- TRBJ1-1 - TRBV5-1 CASSEGRMNTEAFF TGCGCCAGCAGCGAGGGACGGATGAACACTGAAGCTTTCTTT
few TRBJ1-4 - TRBV2 CASSQLTTNEKLFF TGTGCCAGCAGTCAGCTCACAACTAATGAAAAACTGTTTTTT
- TRBJ1-5 TRBD1 TRBV5-6 CASSRGDRGNQPQHF TGTGCCAGCAGCCGGGGGGACAGGGGCAATCAGCCCCAGCATTTT
- TRBJ1-6 - TRBV5-1 CASSFGGQANSPLHF TGCGCCAGCAGCTTCGGGGGGCAAGCTAATTCACCCCTCCACTTT
- TRBJ2-6 - TRBV11-2 CASSSRTSGANVLTF TGTGCCAGCAGCTCGCGAACTTCTGGGGCCAACGTCCTGACTTTC
- TRBJ2-3 - TRBV5-4 CASSLGGFGTDTQYF TGTGCCAGCAGCTTAGGAGGGTTCGGGACAGATACGCAGTATTTT
- TRBJ1-3 - TRBV7-8 CASRLEGGLGNTIYF TGTGCCAGCAGACTAGAGGGGGGGCTTGGAAACACCATATATTTT
- TRBJ2-7 TRBD1 TRBV18 CASSPPWGQGGKTDIYEQYF TGTGCCAGCTCACCACCGTGGGGACAGGGCGGAAAGACGGACATCTACGAGCAGTACTTC
- TRBJ1-1 - TRBV29-1 CSVLVGGGFTEAFF TGCAGCGTTTTAGTGGGAGGGGGTTTCACTGAAGCTTTCTTT
- TRBJ2-7 TRBD2 TRBV6-6 CASTVLAGGTYEQYF TGTGCCAGCACCGTACTAGCGGGAGGTACCTACGAGCAGTACTTC
- TRBJ1-5 - TRBV29-1 CSVGDLNQPQHF TGCAGCGTTGGGGACCTGAACCAGCCCCAGCATTTT
- TRBJ2-7 TRBD1 TRBV19 CASSGGQGTSYEQYF TGTGCCAGTAGTGGGGGACAGGGCACTTCCTACGAGCAGTACTTC
few TRBJ2-7 - TRBV2 CASRYDQVTYEQYF TGTGCCAGCAGATACGATCAGGTGACCTACGAGCAGTACTTC
- TRBJ1-2 - TRBV7-3 CASSLTGEGFGYTF TGTGCCAGCAGCTTAACCGGGGAGGGGTTTGGCTACACCTTC
- TRBJ2-1 - TRBV7-7 CASSRGLSSYNEQFF TGTGCTAGCAGCCGGGGACTTAGCTCCTACAATGAGCAGTTCTTC
few TRBJ2-5 TRBD2 TRBV6-1 CASSATSGGQETQYF TGTGCCAGCAGCGCCACTAGCGGAGGACAAGAGACCCAGTACTTC
- TRBJ2-1 - TRBV5-1 CASMTSYNEQFF TGCGCCAGCATGACTAGTTACAATGAGCAGTTCTTC
- TRBJ1-5 TRBD1 TRBV30 CAWSARTGGFHQPQHF TGTGCCTGGAGTGCCCGGACAGGGGGCTTCCATCAGCCCCAGCATTTT
- TRBJ2-7 - TRBV19 CASSIGVDYEQYF TGTGCCAGTAGTATAGGGGTAGACTACGAGCAGTACTTC
- TRBJ2-4 - TRBV11-2 CASSFDTKHIQYF TGTGCCAGCAGCTTTGACACCAAGCATATTCAGTACTTC
few TRBJ2-1 TRBD2 TRBV28 CASSDPREKRERDEQFF TGTGCCAGCAGTGACCCGAGGGAGAAGCGGGAACGCGATGAGCAGTTCTTC
few TRBJ2-2 - TRBV28 CASSFVGMSAGELFF TGTGCCAGCAGTTTCGTCGGGATGTCGGCCGGGGAGCTGTTTTTT
- TRBJ2-3 TRBD2 TRBV9 CASSPFIAGLTDTQYF TGTGCCAGCAGCCCTTTTATAGCGGGGCTCACAGATACGCAGTATTTT
- TRBJ2-5 - TRBV6-5 CASSPPGSAETQYF TGTGCCAGCAGCCCGCCGGGGAGCGCTGAGACCCAGTACTTC
once TRBJ1-4 TRBD1 TRBV7-6 CASSLEIGTGALLDEKLFF TGTGCCAGCAGCTTAGAAATCGGGACAGGGGCCCTGTTGGACGAAAAACTGTTTTTT
- TRBJ2-7 TRBD2 TRBV20-1 CSAKSGEEQYF TGCAGTGCTAAAAGCGGGGAGGAGCAGTACTTC
- TRBJ1-4 - TRBV5-1 CASSLAVDEKLFF TGCGCCAGCAGCTTGGCCGTGGATGAAAAACTGTTTTTT
- TRBJ1-2 - TRBV6-6 CASSSDVRWGYTF TGTGCCAGCAGCTCGGACGTACGGTGGGGCTACACCTTC
few TRBJ1-1 - TRBV6-1 CASSAQGNTEAFF TGTGCCAGCAGTGCGCAGGGGAACACTGAAGCTTTCTTT
- TRBJ2-7 - TRBV11-2 CASSAAGRSYEQYF TGTGCCAGCAGCGCGGCCGGGAGATCCTACGAGCAGTACTTC
- TRBJ1-2 TRBD1 TRBV28 CASSFRSLGTGDNYGYTF TGTGCCAGCAGTTTCCGATCTCTGGGGACAGGGGATAACTATGGCTACACCTTC
once TRBJ2-3 - TRBV11-3 CASSSGGDPDTQYF TGTGCCAGCAGCTCGGGCGGGGATCCAGATACGCAGTATTTT
- TRBJ1-1 - TRBV9 CASSPRGTSNTEAFF TGTGCCAGCAGCCCCCGGGGGACTTCGAACACTGAAGCTTTCTTT
- TRBJ2-5 TRBD1 TRBV6-5 CASSFGTDLWETQYF TGTGCCAGCAGTTTCGGGACAGATCTTTGGGAGACCCAGTACTTC
few TRBJ1-5 - TRBV27 CASSIRSGQPQHF TGTGCCAGCAGCATAAGGTCTGGGCAGCCCCAGCATTTT
once TRBJ2-1 - TRBV30 CAWSVSSSPYNEQFF TGTGCCTGGAGTGTATCGTCTAGCCCTTACAATGAGCAGTTCTTC
- TRBJ2-1 - TRBV6-5 CASSSYRDMQFF TGTGCCAGCAGTTCCTACAGGGACATGCAGTTCTTC
- TRBJ1-6 - TRBV5-4 CASSLRSSTNSPLHF TGTGCCAGCAGCTTGCGGTCAAGTACGAATTCACCCCTCCACTTT
- TRBJ2-7 - TRBV6-5 CASTSLDEQYF TGTGCCAGCACCAGCCTGGACGAGCAGTACTTC
few TRBJ1-2 - TRBV7-2 CASSLDPRVLGGYGYTF TGTGCCAGCAGCCTCGACCCCAGGGTACTTGGGGGCTATGGCTACACCTTC
- TRBJ2-7 TRBD2 TRBV10-1 CASSTSGGRFEQYF TGCGCCAGCAGTACTAGCGGGGGTCGTTTCGAGCAGTACTTC
- TRBJ2-6 - TRBV5-1 CASSFGRGYSGANVLTF TGCGCCAGCAGCTTTGGGCGGGGATACTCTGGGGCCAACGTCCTGACTTTC
few TRBJ2-3 - TRBV10-3 CAISESGRGTDTQYF TGTGCCATCAGTGAGTCCGGCAGGGGAACAGATACGCAGTATTTT
- TRBJ1-4 - TRBV2 CASSEDRANEKLFF TGTGCCAGCAGTGAAGACAGAGCTAATGAAAAACTGTTTTTT
- TRBJ2-1 - TRBV6-1 CASGPRYNEQFF TGTGCCAGCGGGCCAAGATACAATGAGCAGTTCTTC
- TRBJ2-1 TRBD1 TRBV2 CASSGDSWNEQFF TGTGCCAGCAGTGGGGACAGTTGGAATGAGCAGTTCTTC
few TRBJ2-7 TRBD2 TRBV7-6 CASSLGSAASGHPYEQYF TGTGCCAGCAGCTTAGGGTCAGCCGCTAGCGGCCACCCCTACGAGCAGTACTTC
- TRBJ1-1 TRBD1 TRBV2 CASSRQGATGGEAFF TGTGCCAGCAGCCGACAGGGGGCTACCGGAGGGGAAGCTTTCTTT
- TRBJ1-1 TRBD1 TRBV11-2 CASSVQGRLATEAFF TGTGCCAGCAGCGTACAGGGGAGGTTGGCCACTGAAGCTTTCTTT